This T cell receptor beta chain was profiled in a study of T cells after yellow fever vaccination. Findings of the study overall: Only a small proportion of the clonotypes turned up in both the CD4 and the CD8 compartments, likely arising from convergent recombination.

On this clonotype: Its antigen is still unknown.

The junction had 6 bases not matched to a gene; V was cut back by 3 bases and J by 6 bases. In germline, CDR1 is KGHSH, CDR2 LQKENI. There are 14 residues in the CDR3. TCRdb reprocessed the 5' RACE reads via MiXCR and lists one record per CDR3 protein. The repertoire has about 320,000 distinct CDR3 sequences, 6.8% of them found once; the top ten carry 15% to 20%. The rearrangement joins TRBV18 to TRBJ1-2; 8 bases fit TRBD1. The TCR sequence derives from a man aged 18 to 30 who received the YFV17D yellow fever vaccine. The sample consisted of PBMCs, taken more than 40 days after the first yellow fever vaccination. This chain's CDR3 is CASSPQDRGHGYTF. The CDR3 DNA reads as TGTGCCAGCTCACCTCAAGACAGGGGCCATGGCTACACCTTC.